This TCR beta chain was sequenced for a study of cytomegalovirus exposure and HLA in healthy donors. Study findings and constraints: When analyzed later, a missense DCLRE1C variant was found to be linked to TCR beta V- and J-gene trimming. Overall, roughly 160 TCR beta chains were annotated as cytomegalovirus-associated. CMV serostatus stood as the only immune exposure information on hand.

PCR employed 60 Vbeta and 13 Jbeta primers. Sequencing used immunoSEQ multiplex PCR; TCRdb keeps in-frame clones, though not all of them. The sample yields fewer than 90,000 clones, approximately 71% seen once. The germline gives CDR1 SQVTM, CDR2 ANQGSEA. Trimming cost V 0 bases and J 0 bases; bases outside gene matches: 7. This CDR3 has 16 residues. At the time of sampling, donors were nominally healthy, though unrecorded immune exposures were likely. Notes on this clone: What it recognizes is unknown.

The clonotype originates from a man aged 30-40 years in good health and CMV-seronegative. The chain carries TRBV29-1 and TRBJ1-1; TRBD1 matches at 7 bases. The specimen sequenced was PBMCs. CDR3 sequence reads: CSVEDDRVGMNTEAFF. For the CDR3, the DNA is TGCAGCGTTGAAGACGACAGGGTGGGTATGAACACTGAAGCTTTCTTT.